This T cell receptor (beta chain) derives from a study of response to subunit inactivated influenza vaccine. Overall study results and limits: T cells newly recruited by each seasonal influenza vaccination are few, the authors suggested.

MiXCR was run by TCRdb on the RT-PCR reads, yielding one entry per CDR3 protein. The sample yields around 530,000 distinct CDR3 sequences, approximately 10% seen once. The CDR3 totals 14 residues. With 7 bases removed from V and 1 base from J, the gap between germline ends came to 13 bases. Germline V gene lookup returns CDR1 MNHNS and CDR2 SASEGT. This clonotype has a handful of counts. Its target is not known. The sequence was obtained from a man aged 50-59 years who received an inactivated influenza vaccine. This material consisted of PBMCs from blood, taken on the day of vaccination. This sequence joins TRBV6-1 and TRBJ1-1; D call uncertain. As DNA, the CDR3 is TGTGCCAGCATCCTGACAACGCCGAACACTGAAGCTTTCTTT. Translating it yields CASILTTPNTEAFF.